This T cell receptor beta chain is drawn from a study of OX40 agonist ivuxolimab in advanced cancers. Concerning this clone: Its specificity is not known.

Germline-derived CDR1 and CDR2 are SGHVS and FQNEAQ. The CDR3 loop spans 16 amino acids. Trimming removed 6 bases from V and 10 bases from J, with 25 bases in between. Produced via immunoSEQ multiplex PCR; TCRdb's table is partial and in-frame only. This sample yields nearly 60,000 clones, of which roughly four fifths are seen a single time; over 0.7% belongs to the top ten. Overall study findings and caveats: Expanded clones were, on average, more numerous in CD8+ T cells than in CD4+. There was clonal expansion of CD4+ and CD8+ blood T cells by week 6 at 0.1 to 3.0 mg/kg.

The source material was CD4+ or CD8+ T cells sorted from blood, sampled in a trial of the OX40 agonist ivuxolimab. This clonotype was sampled from an adult with an advanced solid tumor such as melanoma, head and neck, liver or kidney cancer. The gene calls are TRBV7-8 and TRBJ2-1; the D gene is possibly TRBD2 (6 bases). The CDR3: CASSLLGRGAEGEQFF. The CDR3 DNA sequence: TGTGCCAGCAGTTTACTCGGGCGGGGAGCCGAGGGGGAGCAGTTCTTC.